This T cell receptor beta chain was recovered during a study of cytomegalovirus exposure and HLA in healthy donors. The PCR used 60 Vbeta and 13 Jbeta primers. The protocol was immunoSEQ multiplex PCR, while the TCRdb copy is restricted to in-frame clones and leaves out a portion. Here the sample spans roughly 190,000 clones, roughly 80% being singletons. Broader study findings: A classifier reportedly called cytomegalovirus status with high sensitivity and specificity.

Points on this clone: Its antigen is undetermined.

The sequence came from a woman younger than 30 in good health and CMV-seronegative. The specimen was PBMCs.

CDR3 DNA sequence: TGTGCCACCGGGACAGGGGCCCAACGAAAAGCTTTCTTT. The encoded protein is CATGTGAQRKAFF. The rearrangement uses TRBV28 and TRBJ1-1, with 10 bases lining up with TRBD1. The CDR3 is 13 amino acids. CDR1 and CDR2 from the germline V gene are MDHEN and SYDVKM. After removal of 10 bases from V and 9 bases from J, the junction contained 11 bases not matched to a gene.